This is a list of T cell receptor beta chains from one sample in a study of OX40 agonist ivuxolimab in advanced cancers. Measured with immunoSEQ multiplex PCR; TCRdb has only the in-frame clones, and not every one. The data show approximately 76,000 clones, approximately 85% seen once. Sequenced material: CD4+ or CD8+ T cells sorted from blood, taken in a trial of the OX40 agonist ivuxolimab. The receptors derive from an adult with an advanced solid tumor such as melanoma, head and neck, liver or kidney cancer. Both conserved end residues are trimmed from each CDR3.

j_gene: TRBJ1-1
v_gene: TRBV5-5
CDR3aa: ASSWGDRGYTEAF

j_gene: TRBJ2-7
v_gene: TRBV7-3
CDR3aa: ASSTEVGLAGSSYEQY

j_gene: TRBJ2-7
v_gene: TRBV5-6
CDR3aa: ASRGQGSSYEQY

j_gene: TRBJ2-1
v_gene: TRBV5-4
CDR3aa: ASSLAGLANNEQF

j_gene: TRBJ2-5
v_gene: TRBV5-4
CDR3aa: ASSSGVGPFQETQY

j_gene: TRBJ2-7
v_gene: TRBV9
CDR3aa: ASSLRPLTGGPYEQY

j_gene: TRBJ1-5
v_gene: TRBV2
CDR3aa: ASRLSRGGQPQH

j_gene: TRBJ1-5
v_gene: TRBV6-1
CDR3aa: ASSDEGFQPQH

j_gene: TRBJ1-2
v_gene: TRBV11-2
CDR3aa: ASSPDRASNYGYT

j_gene: TRBJ2-7
v_gene: TRBV6-5
CDR3aa: ASSSSGTLGDEQY

j_gene: TRBJ2-2
v_gene: TRBV30
CDR3aa: AWGGRRAGELF

j_gene: TRBJ2-3
v_gene: TRBV6-6
CDR3aa: ASSYSTSGGATQY

j_gene: TRBJ2-3
v_gene: TRBV7-8
CDR3aa: ASRPDRGGTDTQY

j_gene: TRBJ2-7
v_gene: TRBV27
CDR3aa: ASSPPPGLGASYEQY

j_gene: TRBJ1-2
v_gene: TRBV29-1
CDR3aa: SVEESGGRYT

j_gene: TRBJ2-6
v_gene: TRBV18
CDR3aa: ASSLLLDISGANVLT

j_gene: TRBJ2-2
v_gene: TRBV29-1
CDR3aa: SVGDGPTGELF

j_gene: TRBJ1-5
v_gene: TRBV6-5
CDR3aa: ASSYGRYQPQH

j_gene: TRBJ1-1
v_gene: TRBV7-9
CDR3aa: ASSLVEGNTEAF

j_gene: TRBJ2-3
v_gene: TRBV6-1
CDR3aa: ASSEESRLAGGSALTDTQY

j_gene: TRBJ2-7
v_gene: TRBV5-6
CDR3aa: ASSSYYEQY

j_gene: TRBJ1-2
v_gene: TRBV5-6
CDR3aa: ASSLTGVLGYT

j_gene: TRBJ2-7
v_gene: TRBV7-9
CDR3aa: ASSLGRADEQY

j_gene: TRBJ2-1
v_gene: TRBV7-6
CDR3aa: ASRPVAGNEQF

j_gene: TRBJ1-6
v_gene: TRBV2
CDR3aa: ASSSDILALGSPLH